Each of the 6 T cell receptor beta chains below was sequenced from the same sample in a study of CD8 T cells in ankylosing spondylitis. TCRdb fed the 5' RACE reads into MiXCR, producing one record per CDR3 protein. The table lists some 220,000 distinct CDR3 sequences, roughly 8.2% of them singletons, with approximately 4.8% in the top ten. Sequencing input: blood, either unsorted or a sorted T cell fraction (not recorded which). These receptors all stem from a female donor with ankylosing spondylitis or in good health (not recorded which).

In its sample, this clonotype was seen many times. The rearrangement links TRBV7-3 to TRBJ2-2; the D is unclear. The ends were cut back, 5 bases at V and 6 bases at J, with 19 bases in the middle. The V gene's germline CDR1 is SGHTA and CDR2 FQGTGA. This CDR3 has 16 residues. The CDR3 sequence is CASSPLPSLPPGELFF. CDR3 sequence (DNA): TGTGCCAGCAGCCCACTTCCTTCCCTACCTCCCGGGGAGCTGTTTTTT.

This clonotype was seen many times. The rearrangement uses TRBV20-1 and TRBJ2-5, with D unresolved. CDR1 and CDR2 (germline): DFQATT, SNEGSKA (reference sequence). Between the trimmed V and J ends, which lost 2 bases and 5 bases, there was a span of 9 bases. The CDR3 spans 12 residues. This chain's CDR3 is CSARWSRETQYF. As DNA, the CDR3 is TGCAGTGCTAGATGGTCGCGGGAGACCCAGTACTTC.

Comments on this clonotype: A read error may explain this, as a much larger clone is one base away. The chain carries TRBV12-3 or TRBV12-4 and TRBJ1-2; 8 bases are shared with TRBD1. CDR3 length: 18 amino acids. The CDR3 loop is CAGSFQRGDRGSSYGYTF. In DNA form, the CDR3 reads TGTGCCGGCAGTTTTCAGAGGGGCGACAGGGGCAGTTCCTATGGCTACACCTTC.

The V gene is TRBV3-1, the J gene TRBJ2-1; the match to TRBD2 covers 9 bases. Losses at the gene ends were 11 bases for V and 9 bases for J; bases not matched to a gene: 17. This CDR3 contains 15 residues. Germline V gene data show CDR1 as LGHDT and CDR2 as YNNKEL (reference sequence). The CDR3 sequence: CASCQDSGREGEQFF. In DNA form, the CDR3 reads TGTGCCTCCTGCCAAGATAGCGGGAGAGAGGGTGAGCAGTTCTTC.

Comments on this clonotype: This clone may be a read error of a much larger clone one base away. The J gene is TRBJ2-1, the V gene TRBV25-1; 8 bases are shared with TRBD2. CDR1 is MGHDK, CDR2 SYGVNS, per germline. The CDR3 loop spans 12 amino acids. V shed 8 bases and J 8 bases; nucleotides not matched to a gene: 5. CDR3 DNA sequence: TGTGCCAGCGCCAGCGGGAGTCATGAGCAGTTCTTC. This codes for CASASGSHEQFF.

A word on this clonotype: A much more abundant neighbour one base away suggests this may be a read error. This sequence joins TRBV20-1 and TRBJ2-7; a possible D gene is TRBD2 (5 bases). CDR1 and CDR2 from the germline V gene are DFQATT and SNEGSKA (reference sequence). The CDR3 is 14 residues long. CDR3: CTARVGRAAYEQYF. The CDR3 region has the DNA TGCACTGCTAGGGTAGGGAGAGCAGCCTACGAGCAGTACTTC.